This T cell receptor (beta chain) is drawn from a study of shared T cell receptors in the human thymus. TCRdb's copy holds only in-frame clones and misses some; the assay was immunoSEQ multiplex PCR. The sample lists hundreds of thousands of clones, approximately 88% seen once, with about 0.01% in the top ten. CDR3 length: 12 amino acids. From germline, CDR1 is MDHEN and CDR2 SYDVKM. V lost 5 bases, J lost 7 bases, and 8 bases lay in between. This clone turned up a few times. This same sample was also part of a study on human thymus T cells.

The clonotype was recovered from a boy younger than two with a congenital heart defect. This chain uses TRBV28 with TRBJ1-4; D is unresolved. The sample was thymocytes. The CDR3: CASSTRLEKLFF. The CDR3 region has the DNA TGTGCCAGCAGTACCAGACTTGAAAAACTGTTTTTT.